This TCR beta chain derives from a study of cytomegalovirus exposure and HLA in healthy donors. Profiling relied on immunoSEQ multiplex PCR, and the TCRdb table lists in-frame clones only, not all of them. The sample has about 360,000 clones; roughly 85% are singletons. Specimen: PBMCs. The TCR was taken from a woman between 18 and 29 years old in good health and CMV-seronegative.

The CDR3 nucleotides are TGTGCCAGCAGTTACTCGGTCTTCCGCCAGGGCTACACCTTC. Residues: CASSYSVFRQGYTF. The chain has TRBV6-5 and TRBJ1-2; no firm D call. The length of the CDR3 is 14 residues. Trimming cost V 0 bases and J 8 bases, with 13 bases left between them. CDR1 MNHEY and CDR2 SVGAGI come from the germline V gene.